The next 4 T cell receptor beta chains were all read from a single sample in a study of cytomegalovirus exposure and HLA in healthy donors. The PCR contained 60 Vbeta and 13 Jbeta primers. The protocol was immunoSEQ multiplex PCR, while the TCRdb copy is restricted to in-frame clones and leaves out a portion. The sample consists of some 120,000 clones, 77% of them appearing once. The sequenced sample consisted of PBMCs. The receptors shown here come from a human donor in good health.

This rearrangement joins TRBV7-9 to TRBJ1-3, with unresolved D. CDR3 size: 15 residues. V lost 3 bases and J 1 base, leaving 10 bases between the germline ends. Germline CDR1 and CDR2: SEHNR and FQNEAQ (reference sequence). The CDR3 DNA sequence: TGTGCCAGCAGCTTCCGGTTAGCATCTGGAAACACCATATATTTT. Amino acid sequence: CASSFRLASGNTIYF.

The V call is TRBV6-5, the J call TRBJ2-7, with unresolved D. Trimming pared 5 bases from V and 7 bases from J, leaving 15 bases between. The germline V gene has CDR1 MNHEY and CDR2 SVGAGI. This CDR3 is built from 13 residues. The CDR3 is CASSHPSVGEQYF. The CDR3 DNA reads as TGTGCCAGCAGTCATCCGTCGGTCGGGGAGCAGTACTTC.

V usage is TRBV19 and J usage is TRBJ2-2; TRBD1 agrees at 10 bases. Per germline, CDR1 LNHDA and CDR2 SQIVND (reference sequence). V lost 4 bases to trimming and J lost 5 bases; unmatched junction nucleotides: 4. The CDR3 has 15 residues. The CDR3 DNA sequence: TGTGCCAGTAGTAGACGGACAGGGGGGACCGGGGAGCTGTTTTTT. Protein: CASSRRTGGTGELFF.

The rearrangement joins TRBV6-5 to TRBJ1-1, with unresolved D. The germline gives CDR1 MNHEY, CDR2 SVGAGI. The CDR3 contains 12 residues. V was cut by 6 bases and J by 0 bases, with 5 bases left in between. The CDR3 loop reads CASRRMNTEAFF. The CDR3 DNA is TGTGCCAGCAGGCGCATGAACACTGAAGCTTTCTTT.